This T cell receptor (beta chain) was profiled in a study of T cell repertoires in cytomegalovirus infection. Study-wide background: From public TCR beta signatures came an indication of both CMV infection and matching HLA type.

For this clonotype: The antigen remains unidentified.

With 6 bases removed from V and 7 bases from J, the gap between germline ends came to 15 bases. The CDR3 contains 13 residues. Each CDR3 protein is one row after TCRdb ran MiXCR on the reads. This table holds about 63,000 distinct CDR3 sequences, over 20% found once. Study results and caveats: In two of eight donors, the top clonotype was HLA-C-restricted CMV-specific.

The J gene is TRBJ1-1, the V gene TRBV12-3 or TRBV12-4; D is ambiguous. The origin of this receptor is a human donor in good health (CMV status not recorded). Some clones in this sample may be carry-over from other donors' samples. This material consisted of CD8+ T cells from cultured PBMCs, taken from culture after CMV antigen stimulation. The CDR3 region is CASRDLGSYEAFF. CDR3 DNA: TGTGCCAGCAGGGACTTAGGCAGTTATGAAGCTTTCTTT.